Below, 10 T cell receptor beta chains from the same sample are listed, as sequenced in a study of shared clonotypes between healthy human individuals. Using immunoSEQ multiplex PCR, the repertoire was profiled, and TCRdb retains in-frame clones only, with some absent. The table records approximately 500,000 clones, almost 97% of them present only once. The sequencing sample was made of naive CD4+ T cells sorted from blood. Subset of the sample: CD45RA+ positively selected. These receptors were obtained from a woman in her 30s in good health.

The chain links TRBV18 to TRBJ1-4; D call uncertain. This CDR3 has 14 residues. Germline CDR1 reads KGHSH; CDR2 reads LQKENI. Trimming shortened V by 6 bases and J by 4 bases, and 12 bases separated the two germline ends. The CDR3 DNA sequence: TGTGCCAGCTCCCAGCTCAGGAATAATGAAAAACTGTTTTTT. Translation gives CASSQLRNNEKLFF.

This clone was picked up one time. The rearrangement uses TRBV7-9 and TRBJ2-5; no definite D call. Matching the DNA end better, TRBJ2-7 makes the J call doubtful. Germline CDR1 is SEHNR and CDR2 is FQNEAQ (reference sequence). The CDR3 length is 14 residues. CDR3 sequence (DNA): TGTGCCAGCAGCTTTTCAGGACCCCCCTACGAGCAGTACTTC. Translation: CASSFSGPPYEQYF.

The V and J genes are TRBV11-2 and TRBJ2-2; 12 nucleotides align to TRBD2. Losses at the gene ends were 11 bases for V and 5 bases for J; bases not matched to a gene: 15. The CDR3 sequence is 17 residues long. CDR1 is SGHAT, CDR2 FQNNGV, per germline. The CDR3 protein is CACRRWTSGTQTGELFF. CDR3 in DNA: TGTGCCTGCCGTCGATGGACTAGCGGGACACAAACCGGGGAGCTGTTTTTT. Looking up the rest from reference TRBV11-2 and TRBJ2-2 gives the full variable domain: EAGVAQSPRYKIIEKRQSVAFWCNPISGHATLYWYQQILGQGPKLLIQFQNNGVVDDSQLPKDRFSAERLKGVDSTLKIQPAKLEDSAVYLCACRRWTSGTQTGELFFGEGSRLTVL.

The chain carries TRBV5-1 and TRBJ1-5; D is undetermined. Trimming took 4 bases from V and 0 from J, leaving 11 bases between them. Germline lookup yields CDR1 SGHRS and CDR2 YFSETQ. There are 15 residues in the CDR3. CDR3 amino acids: CASSRDGYSNQPQHF. The CDR3, as DNA: TGCGCCAGCAGCCGTGACGGGTATAGCAATCAGCCCCAGCATTTT.

The V call is TRBV5-4, the J call TRBJ2-7, with 9 bases that match TRBD2. CDR3 size: 15 residues. V lost 2 bases to trimming and J lost 5 bases; unmatched junction nucleotides: 8. The germline V gene encodes CDR1 SGHNT and CDR2 YYREEE (reference sequence). Here the CDR3 DNA reads TGTGCCAGCAGCTTTTGGCGGGAGGGCCTCCACGAGCAGTACTTC. Amino acid sequence: CASSFWREGLHEQYF.

V usage is TRBV9 and J usage is TRBJ2-3; 9 bases are a match to TRBD1. This CDR3 region has 14 residues. Losses at the gene ends were 3 bases for V and 2 bases for J; bases not matched to a gene: 1. Germline assignment: CDR1 SGDLS and CDR2 YYNGEE. The CDR3 DNA reads TGTGCCAGCAGCGCACAGGGGGCCACAGATACGCAGTATTTT. Its protein product is CASSAQGATDTQYF.

This clone was picked up one time. The chain joins TRBV2 to TRBJ2-2, with D possibly matching TRBD1 (6 bases). The V end lost 10 bases, the J end lost 6 bases, and 12 bases lay between the germline ends. The CDR3 length is 12 residues. The germline CDR1 and CDR2 sequences are SNHLY and FYNNEI. CDR3 DNA: TGTGCCATTAACAGACAGGCCGGGGAGCTGTTTTTT. Its protein is CAINRQAGELFF.

This sequence joins TRBV11-2 and TRBJ2-7, with D possibly matching TRBD2 (5 bases). The germline V gene encodes CDR1 SGHAT and CDR2 FQNNGV. The CDR3 contains 14 residues. V was shortened by 3 bases and J by 5 bases, with 14 bases between the two germline ends. As DNA, the CDR3 is TGTGCCAGCAGCTTGGGTATGCGGGTCCACGAGCAGTACTTC. This codes for CASSLGMRVHEQYF.

The rearrangement joins TRBV19 to TRBJ2-7; TRBD2 agrees at 14 bases. This CDR3 has 16 residues. Germline V gives CDR1 LNHDA, CDR2 SQIVND (reference sequence). The trim removed 5 bases at V and 4 bases at J, leaving 7 bases unmatched. The CDR3 protein is CASSARTSGRSYEQYF. CDR3 bases: TGTGCCAGTAGTGCAAGGACTAGCGGGAGGTCGTACGAGCAGTACTTC.

V and J are TRBV12-1 and TRBJ1-5. TRBV12-1 constitutes a pseudogene. This CDR3 contains 17 residues. CDR3 in amino acids: CASSFANKKGPNQPQHF. The CDR3 DNA is TGTGCCAGCAGCTTTGCGAACAAGAAAGGGCCCAATCAGCCCCAGCATTTT.